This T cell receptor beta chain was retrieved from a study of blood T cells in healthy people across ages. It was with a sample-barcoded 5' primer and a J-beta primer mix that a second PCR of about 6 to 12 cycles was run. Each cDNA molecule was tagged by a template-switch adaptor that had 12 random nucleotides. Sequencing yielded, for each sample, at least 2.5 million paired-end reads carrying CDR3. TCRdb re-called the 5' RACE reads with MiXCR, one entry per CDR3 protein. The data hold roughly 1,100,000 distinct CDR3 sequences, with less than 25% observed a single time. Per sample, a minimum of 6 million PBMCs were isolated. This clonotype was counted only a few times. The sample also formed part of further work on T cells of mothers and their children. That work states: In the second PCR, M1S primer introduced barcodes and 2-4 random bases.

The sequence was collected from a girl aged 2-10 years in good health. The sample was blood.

In nucleotides, the CDR3 is TGTGCCAGCAGTCTGGGGACCTTGCGTCCGGATGAGCAGTTCTTC. Translated: CASSLGTLRPDEQFF. The chain carries TRBV27 and TRBJ2-1, with D tentatively TRBD1 or TRBD2 (5 bases each). Germline CDR1 is MNHEY and CDR2 is SMNVEV (reference sequence). V was cut by 5 bases and J by 8 bases, with 19 bases left in between. The length of the CDR3 is 15 residues.